The 17 T cell receptor beta chains below all came from one sample that was sequenced in a study of blood T cell repertoires in COVID-19. Method: immunoSEQ multiplex PCR; TCRdb's copy keeps in-frame clones and lacks some. This table has 150,000 to 200,000 clones, around 83% appearing once. Material: peripheral blood. These receptors were collected from a man in his late teens or twenties with acute or convalescent COVID-19.

The chain uses TRBV5-4 and TRBJ1-6; no clear D. Germline assignment: CDR1 SGHNT and CDR2 YYREEE (reference sequence). The length of the CDR3 is 16 residues. V lost 4 bases and J lost 0, with 11 bases in between. The CDR3 coding sequence is TGTGCCAGCAGCCCGGGTAGGAGCTCCTATAATTCACCCCTCCACTTT. It yields the protein CASSPGRSSYNSPLHF.

This chain joins TRBV7-9 and TRBJ1-5; 12 bases are a match to TRBD1. Looked up from germline, CDR1 is SEHNR and CDR2 is FQNEAQ (reference sequence). V shed 5 bases, J shed 5 bases, and the junction held 4 bases outside the gene matches. This CDR3 spans 15 amino acids. The chain's CDR3 is CASSLGTGGDQPQHF. The CDR3 coding sequence is TGTGCCAGCAGCCTCGGGACAGGGGGCGATCAGCCCCAGCATTTT.

In DNA, the CDR3 is TGTGCCAGTAGTAAGACATTCTCAGGCTCTGAAGCTTTCTTT. Its protein product is CASSKTFSGSEAFF. The rearrangement joins TRBV19 to TRBJ1-1; no firm D call. Germline V gene sequence: CDR1 LNHDA, CDR2 SQIVND (reference sequence). Trimming took off 4 bases at V and 6 bases at J, with 15 bases between the two ends. The CDR3 runs to 14 residues.

The chain is built from TRBV7-2 and TRBJ1-3, with 10 bases matching TRBD1. The V gene end was trimmed by 1 base and the J gene end by 5 bases; junction bases not matched to a gene: 2. This CDR3 region has 15 residues. Germline CDR1 SGHTA, CDR2 FQGNSA. CDR3 sequence: CASSLEGQGRNTIYF. In nucleotides, the CDR3 is TGTGCCAGCAGCTTAGAGGGACAGGGGAGAAACACCATATATTTT.

The chain joins TRBV11-1 to TRBJ1-2; TRBD1 aligns across 8 bases. J was trimmed by 7 bases and V by 1 base; bases with no gene match: 5. The CDR3 covers 14 residues. Germline CDR1 SGHAT, CDR2 FQDESV (reference sequence). The CDR3 DNA reads as TGTGCCAGCAGCTTAGACAGGGACAGGTCTGGCTACACCTTC. Translation gives CASSLDRDRSGYTF.

There are a few counts of this clone. The rearrangement joins TRBV19 to TRBJ1-2, with 12 bases lining up with TRBD1. Germline V gives CDR1 LNHDA, CDR2 SQIVND (reference sequence). With 5 bases clipped from V and 5 bases from J, the junction kept 9 bases outside the gene matches. The CDR3 consists of 16 residues. This CDR3 reads CASSQRPGQGAYGYTF. Written as DNA, the CDR3 is TGTGCCAGTAGTCAGAGACCGGGACAGGGGGCATATGGCTACACCTTC.

This chain connects TRBV5-6 to TRBJ1-1; 7 nucleotides match TRBD1. Germline CDR1 SGHDT, CDR2 YYEEEE. Germline trimming cut 4 bases from V and 0 bases from J; bases unmatched to any gene: 3. This CDR3 has 14 amino acids. The CDR3 loop is CASSVGQMNTEAFF. The CDR3 nucleotides are TGTGCCAGCAGCGTGGGACAGATGAACACTGAAGCTTTCTTT.

The CDR3 loop reads CASTQGQGGGELFF. As DNA, the CDR3 is TGTGCCAGCACCCAAGGACAGGGTGGCGGGGAGCTGTTTTTT. The chain employs TRBV9 and TRBJ2-2; 8 bases match TRBD1. The CDR3 has 14 amino acids. J was trimmed by 7 bases and V by 6 bases; bases with no gene match: 8. Germline CDR1 and CDR2: SGDLS and YYNGEE.

In nucleotides, the CDR3 is TGTGCCAGCAGCGAAAGGACGGGGGAAAGCTATGGCTACACCTTC. Translation gives CASSERTGESYGYTF. J is TRBJ1-2 and V is TRBV7-9; the D gene is possibly TRBD1 (5 bases). Germline assignment: CDR1 SEHNR and CDR2 FQNEAQ (reference sequence). The CDR3 has 15 residues. The ends were cut back, 5 bases at V and 4 bases at J, with 17 bases in the middle.

The V call is TRBV12-3 or TRBV12-4, the J call TRBJ1-5, with a possible D match to TRBD1 (5 bases). The CDR3 contains 13 residues. V dropped 5 bases and J dropped 4 bases, with 9 bases sitting between them. The CDR3: CASSDRKNQPQHF. The CDR3 DNA reads TGTGCCAGCAGTGACAGAAAAAATCAGCCCCAGCATTTT.

The V gene is TRBV11-1, the J gene TRBJ1-1; the D is unclear. Germline V CDR1 and CDR2: SGHAT, FQDESV (reference sequence). V lost 3 bases and J 3 bases, leaving 11 bases between the germline ends. The CDR3 covers 14 residues. As DNA, the CDR3 is TGTGCCAGCAGCTTTGACGGGGAGTACACTGAAGCTTTCTTT. It yields the protein CASSFDGEYTEAFF.

The gene calls are TRBV24-1 and TRBJ2-3, with D maybe TRBD1 (6 bases). Deletions cut 3 bases from V and 3 bases from J, with 15 bases between. CDR1 KGHDR and CDR2 SFDVKD come from the germline V gene. The CDR3 totals 16 residues. CDR3 sequence: CATSDPRTVGTDTQYF. The CDR3 DNA follows: TGTGCCACCAGTGATCCCCGGACAGTCGGTACAGATACGCAGTATTTT.

The J gene is TRBJ1-2, the V gene TRBV20-1, with a possible D match to TRBD1 (5 bases). Between the trimmed V and J ends, which lost 3 bases and 5 bases, there was a span of 22 bases. This CDR3 has 16 residues. Germline values: CDR1 DFQATT, CDR2 SNEGSKA (reference sequence). The CDR3 reads CSASVTARVISYGYTF. In nucleotides, the CDR3 is TGCAGTGCTAGTGTAACGGCCAGGGTGATATCGTATGGCTACACCTTC.

This chain links TRBV4-1 with TRBJ2-7; TRBD2 agrees at 9 bases. J lost 2 bases, V lost 0 bases, and 8 bases had no gene match. CDR3 size: 17 residues. CDR1 is MGHRA and CDR2 is YSYEKL in the germline V gene. CDR3 in DNA: TGCGCCAGCAGCCAAGATGGAGTGGGACTAGCCGCCTACGAGCAGTACTTC. It translates to CASSQDGVGLAAYEQYF.

The rearrangement links TRBV14 to TRBJ1-1, with 7 bases fitting TRBD1. The CDR3 has 14 residues. The J segment lost 4 bases and the V segment lost 1 base, leaving 3 bases of the junction unmatched. Germline V lookup: CDR1 SGHDN, CDR2 FVKESK. The CDR3 is CASSQAPGGTEAFF. The CDR3 DNA reads as TGTGCCAGCAGCCAAGCCCCAGGGGGCACTGAAGCTTTCTTT.

This chain joins TRBV7-3 and TRBJ2-5; no reliable D call. V was trimmed by 2 bases and J by 2 bases, leaving 6 bases between them. CDR1 is SGHTA, CDR2 FQGTGA, per germline. The CDR3 is 13 residues long. The CDR3 is CASSLQNQETQYF. CDR3 sequence (DNA): TGTGCCAGCAGCTTACAGAATCAAGAGACCCAGTACTTC.

The CDR3 reads CASSLLGGEPYEQYV. The CDR3 DNA reads as TGTGCCAGCAGCTTACTCGGGGGAGAACCCTACGAGCAGTACGTC. The chain recombines TRBV13 with TRBJ2-7; D possibly corresponds to TRBD2 (6 bases). The germline V and J ends were trimmed by 2 bases and 2 bases, with 13 bases remaining between them. CDR1 is PRHDT, CDR2 FYEKMQ, per germline (reference sequence). The CDR3 contains 15 residues.